The TCR beta chain under discussion was sequenced for a study of T cell responses to AZD1222 COVID-19 vaccine. CDR1 LGHNA and CDR2 YNFKEQ come from the germline V gene. V was cut by 1 base and J by 3 bases, with 13 bases left in between. The CDR3 runs 15 residues. Only in-frame clones appear in the TCRdb table, and some are missing; sequencing was by immunoSEQ multiplex PCR. Here the sample spans over 100,000 clones, approximately 91% being singletons. The sequencing used peripheral blood, collected on day 0 of AZD1222 vaccination. This receptor was obtained from an adult in good health. The chain is built from TRBV4-2 and TRBJ2-7; TRBD1 might be the D (6 bases). The CDR3 protein is CASSQVRGDLYEQYF. The CDR3 nucleotides read TGTGCCAGCAGCCAAGTCAGGGGAGACCTCTACGAGCAGTACTTC.